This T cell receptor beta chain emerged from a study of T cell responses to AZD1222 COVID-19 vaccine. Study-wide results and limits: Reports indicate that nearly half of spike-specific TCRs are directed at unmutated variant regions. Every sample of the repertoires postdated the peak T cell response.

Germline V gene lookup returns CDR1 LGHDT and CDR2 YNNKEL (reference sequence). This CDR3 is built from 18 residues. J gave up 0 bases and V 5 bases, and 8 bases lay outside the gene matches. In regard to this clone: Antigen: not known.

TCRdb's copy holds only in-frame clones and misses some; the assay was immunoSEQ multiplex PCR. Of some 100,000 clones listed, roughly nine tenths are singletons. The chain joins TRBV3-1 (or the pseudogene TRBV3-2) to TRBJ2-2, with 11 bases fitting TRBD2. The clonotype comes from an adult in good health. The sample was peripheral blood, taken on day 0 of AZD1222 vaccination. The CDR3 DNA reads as TGTGCCAGCAGCTCCCGGACTAGCGGGCCCGCGAACACCGGGGAGCTGTTTTTT. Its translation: CASSSRTSGPANTGELFF.